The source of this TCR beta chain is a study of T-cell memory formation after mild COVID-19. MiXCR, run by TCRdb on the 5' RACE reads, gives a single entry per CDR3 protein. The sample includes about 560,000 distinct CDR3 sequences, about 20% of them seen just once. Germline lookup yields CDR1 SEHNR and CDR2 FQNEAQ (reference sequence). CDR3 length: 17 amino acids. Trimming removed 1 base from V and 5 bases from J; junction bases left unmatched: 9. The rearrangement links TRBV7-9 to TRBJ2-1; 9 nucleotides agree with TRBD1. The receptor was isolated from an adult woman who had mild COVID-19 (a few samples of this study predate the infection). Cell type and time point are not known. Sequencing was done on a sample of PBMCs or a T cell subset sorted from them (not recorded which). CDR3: CASSLGSGQGRNNEQFF. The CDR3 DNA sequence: TGTGCCAGCAGCTTAGGGAGCGGACAGGGGAGGAACAATGAGCAGTTCTTC. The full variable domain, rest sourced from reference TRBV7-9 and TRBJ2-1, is DTGVSQNPRHKITKRGQNVTFRCDPISEHNRLYWYRQTLGQGPEFLTYFQNEAQLEKSRLLSDRFSAERPKGSFSTLEIQRTEQGDSAMYLCASSLGSGQGRNNEQFFGPGTRLTVL.